These 32 T cell receptor beta chains were sequenced from one sample in a study of ipilimumab plus nivolumab after autologous stem cell transplantation. Data came from immunoSEQ multiplex PCR; TCRdb stores just in-frame clones and leaves some out. The table has around 17,000 clones, 71% seen once. The sequencing used PBMCs, collected in a trial of ipilimumab plus nivolumab as post-transplant consolidation. The receptors shown here come from a male donor with diffuse large B-cell lymphoma.

The CDR3 region has the DNA TGTGCCAGCAGCTTAGGAGGGGGACGTGGCTACACCTTC. Translated: CASSLGGGRGYTF. This chain connects TRBV7-3 to TRBJ1-2, with D tentatively TRBD1 (6 bases). The ends were cut back, 2 bases at V and 7 bases at J, with 11 bases in the middle. Germline-derived CDR1 and CDR2 are SGHTA and FQGTGA. The CDR3 runs 13 residues.

The chain has TRBV5-4 and TRBJ2-3, with D unclear. The CDR3 is 12 residues long. Trimming pared 4 bases from V and 0 bases from J, leaving 3 bases between. CDR1 is SGHNT and CDR2 is YYREEE in the germline V gene (reference sequence). CDR3 amino acids: CASSPSTDTQYF. The CDR3 region has the DNA TGTGCCAGCAGCCCTAGCACAGATACGCAGTATTTT.

Judged by abundance, this clone is medium-sized. This chain connects TRBV4-2 to TRBJ2-7; D is possibly TRBD1 or TRBD2 (6 bases each). In germline, CDR1 is LGHNA, CDR2 YNFKEQ. Trimming took 0 bases from V and 1 from J, leaving 10 bases between them. The CDR3 runs 15 residues. This CDR3 is CASSQDWGASYEQYF. DNA of the CDR3: TGTGCCAGCAGCCAAGATTGGGGGGCGTCCTACGAGCAGTACTTC.

The chain has TRBV6-4 and TRBJ2-1; D is possibly TRBD2 (5 bases). CDR1 is MRHNA, CDR2 SNTAGT, per germline. V gave up 10 bases and J gave up 3 bases, with 13 bases separating them. The CDR3 extends over 13 amino acids. Here the CDR3 reads CAIRTGDYNEQFF. CDR3 DNA: TGTGCCATCAGAACCGGGGACTACAATGAGCAGTTCTTC.

The chain carries TRBV5-1 and TRBJ2-5; either TRBD1 or TRBD2 may fit D (6 bases each). This CDR3 spans 16 amino acids. V lost 4 bases to trimming and J lost 2 bases, with 18 bases between them. The V gene's germline CDR1 is SGHRS and CDR2 YFSETQ. The CDR3 protein is CASSGGPSVNQETQYF. CDR3 coding DNA: TGCGCCAGCAGCGGGGGCCCTAGCGTGAATCAAGAGACCCAGTACTTC.

This clone showed up just a few times. The gene calls are TRBV27 and TRBJ1-5; no definite D call. This CDR3 comprises 8 residues. The V end was cut by 6 bases, the J end by 11 bases, with 2 bases between. Germline-derived CDR1 and CDR2 are MNHEY and SMNVEV (reference sequence). CDR3 sequence (DNA): TGTGCCAGCAGGGCCCAGCATTTT. The encoded protein is CASRAQHF.

This clone was seen once. The chain recombines TRBV7-9 with TRBJ2-3, with TRBD2 identical over 8 bases. There are 16 residues in the CDR3. Germline-derived CDR1 and CDR2 are SEHNR and FQNEAQ (reference sequence). With 7 bases clipped from V and 0 bases from J, the junction kept 9 bases outside the gene matches. CDR3 sequence reads: CASNPPGGASTDTQYF. The DNA of the CDR3 is TGTGCCAGCAATCCGCCGGGGGGGGCCAGCACAGATACGCAGTATTTT.

The chain carries TRBV15 and TRBJ1-3; unclear D gene. The CDR3 contains 12 residues. The ends were cut back, 0 bases at V and 5 bases at J, with 2 bases in the middle. The germline V gene encodes CDR1 LNHNV and CDR2 YYDKDF (reference sequence). CDR3 in amino acids: CATSRDRNTIYF. The CDR3 nucleotides are TGTGCCACCAGCAGAGATCGAAACACCATATATTTT.

This clone was detected once. The chain employs TRBV5-6 and TRBJ2-7; 12 bases are a match to TRBD2. The ends lost 2 bases at V and 7 bases at J; junction bases unmatched: 7. The germline V gene encodes CDR1 SGHDT and CDR2 YYEEEE. The CDR3 length is 15 residues. CDR3: CASSLLAGGTFEQYF. The CDR3 DNA follows: TGTGCCAGCAGCTTACTAGCGGGGGGTACGTTTGAGCAGTACTTC.

The rearrangement links TRBV18 to TRBJ2-5; the D is unclear. The CDR3 has 16 residues. Looked up from germline, CDR1 is KGHSH and CDR2 is LQKENI. Trimming stripped 6 bases from V and 3 bases from J, with 20 bases between. The CDR3 reads CASSPGEAGYEETQYF. The CDR3 DNA is TGTGCCAGCTCGCCAGGCGAGGCCGGGTACGAAGAGACCCAGTACTTC.

The chain joins TRBV4-2 to TRBJ2-3; 9 bases align to TRBD1. The CDR3 has 15 residues. Losses at the gene ends were 3 bases for V and 2 bases for J; bases not matched to a gene: 3. CDR1 is LGHNA and CDR2 is YNFKEQ in the germline V gene. CDR3 residues: CASSHRQGVTDTQYF. The CDR3 DNA is TGTGCCAGCAGCCATCGACAGGGGGTCACAGATACGCAGTATTTT.

Worth noting for this clone: The same CDR3 can be traced to other DNA sequences in this sample. CDR3 residues: CASSINQETQYF. The CDR3 DNA reads TGTGCCAGTAGTATCAACCAAGAGACCCAGTACTTC. The J gene is TRBJ2-5, the V gene TRBV19; D gene ambiguous. The V gene lost 3 bases and the J gene lost 0 bases, with 2 bases spanning the gap. CDR3 length: 12 amino acids. CDR1 and CDR2 (germline): LNHDA, SQIVND (reference sequence).

The rearrangement links TRBV5-1 to TRBJ1-4; 8 bases are shared with TRBD1. The CDR3 is made up of 15 amino acids. V lost 4 bases, J lost 7 bases, and 9 bases stayed unmatched. CDR1 is SGHRS, CDR2 YFSETQ, per germline. CDR3 sequence (DNA): TGCGCCAGCAGCAAAGCCGGGACAGGTAGTGAAAAACTGTTTTTT. This translates into CASSKAGTGSEKLFF. Drawing the rest from reference TRBV5-1 and TRBJ1-4, the complete variable domain is KAGVTQTPRYLIKTRGQQVTLSCSPISGHRSVSWYQQTPGQGLQFLFEYFSETQRNKGNFPGRFSGRQFSNSRSEMNVSTLELGDSALYLCASSKAGTGSEKLFFGSGTQLSVL.

This chain connects TRBV25-1 to TRBJ1-5; tentative D call: TRBD1 (5 bases). The V end was cut by 3 bases, the J end by 3 bases, with 12 bases between. The CDR3 loop spans 15 amino acids. The germline CDR1 and CDR2 sequences are MGHDK and SYGVNS. The CDR3 nucleotides read TGTGCCAGCAGTGAGCTGTCAGGGAACAATCAGCCCCAGCATTTT. It is translated as CASSELSGNNQPQHF.

V is TRBV6-1 and J is TRBJ1-5; TRBD1 matches 7 bases. This CDR3 has 16 residues. V shed 3 bases, J shed 0 bases, and the junction held 5 bases outside the gene matches. Germline values: CDR1 MNHNS, CDR2 SASEGT. CDR3 bases: TGTGCCAGCAGTGAGGTCGAGGGGGCTAGCAATCAGCCCCAGCATTTT. Its protein is CASSEVEGASNQPQHF.

This chain uses TRBV19 with TRBJ1-2; the D is unclear. This CDR3 region has 13 residues. The V gene lost 4 bases and the J gene lost 8 bases, with 14 bases spanning the gap. The germline CDR1 and CDR2 sequences are LNHDA and SQIVND (reference sequence). The CDR3 loop is CASSRSILWGYTF. The CDR3 DNA sequence: TGTGCCAGTAGTAGGAGCATCCTATGGGGCTACACCTTC.

Concerning this clone itself: Other DNA sequences in this specimen translate into the identical CDR3. The V call is TRBV30, the J call TRBJ2-7; D perhaps matches TRBD2 (7 bases). Per the germline V gene, CDR1 is GTSNPN and CDR2 is SVGIG (reference sequence). V was shortened by 0 bases and J by 12 bases, with 15 bases between the two germline ends. The CDR3 length is 12 residues. The CDR3 DNA reads as TGTGCCTGGAGTGTCCCGGGGGGCGCGTTGTACTTC. Amino acids: CAWSVPGGALYF.

The CDR3 loop is CATSLPRGYTDTQYF. Written as DNA, the CDR3 is TGTGCCACCAGCCTGCCGAGGGGTTACACAGATACGCAGTATTTT. This chain uses TRBV15 with TRBJ2-3; D possibly uses TRBD1 or TRBD2 (5 bases each). The CDR3 length is 15 residues. Trimming removed 5 bases from V and 2 bases from J, with 14 bases in between. Germline loops: CDR1 LNHNV, CDR2 YYDKDF (reference sequence). Based on the CDR3 plus reference TRBV15 and TRBJ2-3, the full variable domain is DAMVIQNPRYQVTQFGKPVTLSCSQTLNHNVMYWYQQKSSQAPKLLFHYYDKDFNNEADTPDNFQSRRPNTSFCFLDIRSPGLGDTAMYLCATSLPRGYTDTQYFGPGTRLTVL.

V is TRBV5-4 and J is TRBJ2-3; TRBD1 matches at 8 bases. The V segment lost 1 base and the J segment 2 bases; nucleotides outside the gene matches: 12. The CDR3 spans 18 residues. Germline lookup yields CDR1 SGHNT and CDR2 YYREEE (reference sequence). The CDR3 region has the DNA TGTGCCAGCAGCTTGAACGCCGGACAGGGAGCACCCACAGATACGCAGTATTTT. Amino acid sequence: CASSLNAGQGAPTDTQYF.

The V gene is TRBV29-1, the J gene TRBJ2-3; 7 bases agree with TRBD1. Germline-derived CDR1 and CDR2 are SQVTM and ANQGSEA. The CDR3 extends over 16 amino acids. V was pared by 0 bases and J by 3 bases, with 9 bases of the junction left unmatched. Here the CDR3 DNA reads TGCAGCGTTGAAGATTCGACAGGGAGAAGTACAGATACGCAGTATTTT. Protein sequence: CSVEDSTGRSTDTQYF.

The table lists this clone with a few counts. CDR3 coding DNA: TGTGCCATAGAAGGGTTAACCGGGGAGCTGTTTTTT. As protein: CAIEGLTGELFF. The genes are TRBV19 and TRBJ2-2; D is unresolved. V was cut by 10 bases and J by 5 bases, with 11 bases left in between. Germline CDR1 LNHDA, CDR2 SQIVND (reference sequence). The CDR3 extends over 12 amino acids.

This clone was counted a single time. This chain links TRBV6-1 with TRBJ1-2, with TRBD1 identical over 7 bases. The germline V gene has CDR1 MNHNS and CDR2 SASEGT. CDR3 length: 15 residues. The V and J ends lost 2 bases and 5 bases, in that order; junction bases with no gene match: 8. The CDR3 protein is CASSEWGQFTYGYTF. CDR3 bases: TGTGCCAGCAGTGAATGGGGACAGTTTACTTATGGCTACACCTTC.

The chain links TRBV6-4 to TRBJ2-3; no firm D call. The CDR3 extends over 13 amino acids. CDR1 MRHNA and CDR2 SNTAGT come from the germline V gene. Trimming shortened V by 3 bases and J by 2 bases, and 6 bases separated the two germline ends. The CDR3 sequence is CASSEHTTDTQYF. As DNA, the CDR3 is TGTGCCAGCAGTGAGCATACCACAGATACGCAGTATTTT.

The chain carries TRBV4-2 and TRBJ2-4, with 10 bases matching TRBD2. Germline V gives CDR1 LGHNA, CDR2 YNFKEQ. J gave up 6 bases and V 0 bases, and 2 bases lay outside the gene matches. The CDR3 contains 15 residues. The CDR3 nucleotides read TGTGCCAGCAGCCAAGACCTAGCGGGAGTAAACATTCAGTACTTC. This sequence encodes CASSQDLAGVNIQYF.

The chain carries TRBV9 and TRBJ2-3; D call uncertain. The CDR3 runs 14 residues. V shed 0 bases and J shed 4 bases, with 9 bases lying between them. The germline V gene has CDR1 SGDLS and CDR2 YYNGEE. The CDR3 reads CASSVGAAPDTQYF. The CDR3, as DNA: TGTGCCAGCAGCGTAGGGGCAGCCCCAGATACGCAGTATTTT.

The chain recombines TRBV5-1 with TRBJ2-7; D may match TRBD1 or TRBD2 (6 bases each). Trimming shortened V by 0 bases and J by 7 bases, and 17 bases separated the two germline ends. Germline V gene data show CDR1 as SGHRS and CDR2 as YFSETQ. CDR3 length: 15 amino acids. The CDR3 bases are TGCGCCAGCAGCTTGGCCGGAACGGGGGCTAGGGAGCAGTACTTC. Amino acids: CASSLAGTGAREQYF. The entire variable domain, with the rest obtained from reference TRBV5-1 and TRBJ2-7, is as follows: KAGVTQTPRYLIKTRGQQVTLSCSPISGHRSVSWYQQTPGQGLQFLFEYFSETQRNKGNFPGRFSGRQFSNSRSEMNVSTLELGDSALYLCASSLAGTGAREQYFGPGTRLTVT.

The V and J genes are TRBV2 and TRBJ2-2; maybe TRBD2 (7 bases). V shed 6 bases and J shed 5 bases, with 22 bases lying between them. Germline loops: CDR1 SNHLY, CDR2 FYNNEI. The CDR3 loop spans 17 amino acids. The CDR3 spells CASRDTQWGGATGELFF. Written as DNA, the CDR3 is TGTGCCAGCAGGGACACTCAATGGGGGGGCGCAACCGGGGAGCTGTTTTTT. Together with reference TRBV2 and TRBJ2-2, the CDR3 gives the full variable domain: EPEVTQTPSHQVTQMGQEVILRCVPISNHLYFYWYRQILGQKVEFLVSFYNNEISEKSEIFDDQFSVERPDGSNFTLKIRSTKLEDSAMYFCASRDTQWGGATGELFFGEGSRLTVL.

The chain links TRBV6-1 to TRBJ1-5; D is unresolved. In germline, CDR1 is MNHNS, CDR2 SASEGT. The CDR3 is made up of 12 amino acids. Trimming cost V 7 bases and J 6 bases, with 10 bases left between them. The CDR3 loop is CASTTGIQPQHF. Written as DNA, the CDR3 is TGTGCCAGCACGACGGGGATTCAGCCCCAGCATTTT.

This clone came up a few times. The V and J genes are TRBV5-1 and TRBJ1-3; no clear D. Per germline, CDR1 SGHRS and CDR2 YFSETQ. The CDR3 loop spans 14 amino acids. V lost 0 bases and J 7 bases, leaving 11 bases between the germline ends. CDR3 loop: CASSLEPGLNTIYF. For the CDR3, the DNA is TGCGCCAGCAGCTTGGAACCGGGGTTGAACACCATATATTTT.

The chain employs TRBV2 and TRBJ2-7; the D gene could be TRBD1 or TRBD2 (5 bases each). CDR1 and CDR2 from the germline V gene are SNHLY and FYNNEI. Trimming stripped 5 bases from V and 7 bases from J, with 12 bases between. The CDR3 is made up of 12 amino acids. The CDR3 spells CASSQGVREQYF. DNA of the CDR3: TGTGCCAGCAGTCAGGGAGTAAGGGAGCAGTACTTC.

The genes are TRBV28 and TRBJ2-2, with unresolved D. From germline, CDR1 is MDHEN and CDR2 SYDVKM. V lost 1 base, J lost 3 bases, and 3 bases lay in between. There are 13 residues in the CDR3. The CDR3 region is CASSLFHTGELFF. DNA of the CDR3: TGTGCCAGCAGTTTATTCCACACCGGGGAGCTGTTTTTT.

The chain carries TRBV4-2 and TRBJ2-5, with 10 bases fitting TRBD2. V lost 3 bases to trimming and J lost 5 bases; unmatched junction nucleotides: 3. This CDR3 contains 14 residues. Per the germline V gene, CDR1 is LGHNA and CDR2 is YNFKEQ. CDR3 DNA sequence: TGTGCCAGCAGCCAGACAGCGGGGGGGGAGACCCAGTACTTC. This gives the protein CASSQTAGGETQYF.